This T cell receptor beta chain originates from a study of T cells in Graves' hyperthyroidism and ophthalmopathy. Study in general: Initial diagnosis, before any treatment, was when peripheral blood was collected.

RNA transcripts yielded amplified TCR beta CDR3 regions. During a first-round RT-PCR of the TCR CDR3, the HTBI primer set was used. TCRdb passed the multiplex PCR reads through MiXCR, listing each CDR3 protein once. Of 700,000 or so distinct CDR3 sequences listed, roughly 17% were seen once; the top ten hold roughly 8%. Trimming took 5 bases from V and 2 from J, leaving 10 bases between them. Looked up from germline, CDR1 is SEHNR and CDR2 is FQNEAQ (reference sequence). This CDR3 comprises 13 residues. This receptor was obtained from a man aged 18-30 years with Graves' hyperthyroidism. This chain uses TRBV7-9 with TRBJ2-7; D perhaps matches TRBD1 (5 bases). Sequenced sample: blood. As DNA, the CDR3 is TGTGCCAGCAGCGCAGGGAACGCCTACGAGCAGTACTTC. Protein sequence: CASSAGNAYEQYF.